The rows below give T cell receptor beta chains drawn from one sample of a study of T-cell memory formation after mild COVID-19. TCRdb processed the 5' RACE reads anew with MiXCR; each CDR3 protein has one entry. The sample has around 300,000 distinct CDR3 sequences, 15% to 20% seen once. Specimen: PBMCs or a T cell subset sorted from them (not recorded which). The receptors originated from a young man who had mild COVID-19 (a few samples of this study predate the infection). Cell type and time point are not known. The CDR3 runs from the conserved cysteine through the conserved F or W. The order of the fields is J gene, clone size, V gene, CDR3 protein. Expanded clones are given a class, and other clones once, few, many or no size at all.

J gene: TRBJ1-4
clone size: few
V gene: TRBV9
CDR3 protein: CASSGGTGYYEKLFF

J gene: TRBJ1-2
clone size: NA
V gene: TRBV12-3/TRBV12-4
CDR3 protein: CASSWGPNYGYTF

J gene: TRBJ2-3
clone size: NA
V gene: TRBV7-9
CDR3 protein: CASSRHTQYF

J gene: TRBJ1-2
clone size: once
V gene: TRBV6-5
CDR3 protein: CASSGTALYGYTF

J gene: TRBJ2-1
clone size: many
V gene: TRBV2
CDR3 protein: CASSNNEQFF

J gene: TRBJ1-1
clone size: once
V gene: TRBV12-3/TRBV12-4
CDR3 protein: CATRQGPWDRAFF

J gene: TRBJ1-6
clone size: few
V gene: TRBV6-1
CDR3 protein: CASSEQPTGLNSPLHF

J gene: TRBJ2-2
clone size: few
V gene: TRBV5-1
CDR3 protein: CASSLHPGELNTGELFF

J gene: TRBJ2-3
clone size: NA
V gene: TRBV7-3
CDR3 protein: CASSFSVSIQRGTDTQYF

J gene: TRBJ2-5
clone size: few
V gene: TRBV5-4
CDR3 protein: CASSLGSGMGETQYF

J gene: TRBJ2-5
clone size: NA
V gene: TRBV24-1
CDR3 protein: CATSDKGPTQYF

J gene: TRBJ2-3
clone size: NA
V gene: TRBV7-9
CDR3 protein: CASSSTLAGGADTQYF

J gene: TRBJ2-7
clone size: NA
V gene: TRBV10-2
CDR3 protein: CASSVLQGPYEQYF

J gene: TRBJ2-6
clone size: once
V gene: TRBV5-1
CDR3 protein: CASSREAGAGANVLTF

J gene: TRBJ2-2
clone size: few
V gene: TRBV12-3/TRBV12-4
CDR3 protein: CASRTGTVNTGELFF

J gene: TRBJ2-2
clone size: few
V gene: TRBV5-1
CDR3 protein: CASSIGTGTTGELFF

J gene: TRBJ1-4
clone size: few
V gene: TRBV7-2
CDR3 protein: CASSPDLNEKLFF

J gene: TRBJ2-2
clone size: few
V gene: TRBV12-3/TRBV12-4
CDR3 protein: CASSPSGVTGELFF

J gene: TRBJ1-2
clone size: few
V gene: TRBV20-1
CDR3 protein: CSANRDRGVNYGYTF

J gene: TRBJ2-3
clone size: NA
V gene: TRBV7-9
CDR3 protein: CASRSDRVSDTQYF

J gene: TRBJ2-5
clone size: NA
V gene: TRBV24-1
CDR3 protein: CATSDSGTSKETQYF

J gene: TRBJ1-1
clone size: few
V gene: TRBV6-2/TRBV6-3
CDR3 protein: CASSYEEGLNTEAFF

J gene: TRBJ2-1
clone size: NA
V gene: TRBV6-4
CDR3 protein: CASSVDGGDEQFF

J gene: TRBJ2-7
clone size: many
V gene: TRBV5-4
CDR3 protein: CASSPAHRVGGYEQYF

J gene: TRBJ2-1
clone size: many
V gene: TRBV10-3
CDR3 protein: CAISDVSGDGSEQFF

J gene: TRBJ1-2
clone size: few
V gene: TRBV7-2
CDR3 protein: CASSPRTSVFVYGYTF

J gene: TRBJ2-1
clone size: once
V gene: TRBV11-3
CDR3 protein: CASSLAPGAVTYNEQFF

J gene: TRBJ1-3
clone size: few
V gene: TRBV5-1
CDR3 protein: CASSLDGNSGNTIYF

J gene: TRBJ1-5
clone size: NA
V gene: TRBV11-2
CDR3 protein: CASSLEGSWDQPQHF

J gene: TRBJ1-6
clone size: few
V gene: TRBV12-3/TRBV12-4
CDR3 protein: CASSSRGNNSPLHF

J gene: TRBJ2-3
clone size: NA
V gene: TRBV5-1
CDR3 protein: CASKGTAHYTDTQYF

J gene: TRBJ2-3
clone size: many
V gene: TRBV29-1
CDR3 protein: CSVEVWSGGQSTDTQYF

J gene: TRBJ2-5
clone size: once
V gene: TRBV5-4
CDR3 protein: CASSFLQETQYF

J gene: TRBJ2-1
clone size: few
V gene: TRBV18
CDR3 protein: CASSYQRTSYNEQFF

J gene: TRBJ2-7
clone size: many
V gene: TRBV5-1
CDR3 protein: CASIGDSYEQYF

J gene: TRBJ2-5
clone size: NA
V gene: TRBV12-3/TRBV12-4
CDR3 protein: CASSLVTWETQYF

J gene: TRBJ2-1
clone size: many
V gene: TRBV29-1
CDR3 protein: CSVEGRSGLGFGNEQFF

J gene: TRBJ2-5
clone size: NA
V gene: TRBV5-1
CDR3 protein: CASSLIGTRQETQYF

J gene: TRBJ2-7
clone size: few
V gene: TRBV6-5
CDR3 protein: CASSYSKQGAREQYF

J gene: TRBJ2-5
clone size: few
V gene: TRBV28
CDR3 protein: CASSPSLGRAQYF